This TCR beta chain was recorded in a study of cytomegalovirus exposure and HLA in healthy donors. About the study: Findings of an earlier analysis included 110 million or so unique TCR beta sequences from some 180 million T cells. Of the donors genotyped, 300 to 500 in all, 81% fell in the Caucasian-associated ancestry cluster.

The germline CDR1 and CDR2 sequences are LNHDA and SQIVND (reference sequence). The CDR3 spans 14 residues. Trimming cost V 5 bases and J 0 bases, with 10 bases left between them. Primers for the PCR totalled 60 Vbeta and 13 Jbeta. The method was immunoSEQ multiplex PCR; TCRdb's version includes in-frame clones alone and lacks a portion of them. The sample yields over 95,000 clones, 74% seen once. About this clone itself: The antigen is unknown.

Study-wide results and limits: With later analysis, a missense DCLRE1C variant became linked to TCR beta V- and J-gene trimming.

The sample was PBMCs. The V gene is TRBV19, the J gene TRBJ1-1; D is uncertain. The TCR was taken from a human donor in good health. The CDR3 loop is CASSPHNMNTEAFF. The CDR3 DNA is TGTGCCAGTAGTCCCCACAACATGAACACTGAAGCTTTCTTT.